This is a list of T cell receptor beta chains from one sample in a study of PD-1 blockade in classical Hodgkin lymphoma. Some clones are missing from TCRdb's copy, which holds only in-frame ones; the method was immunoSEQ multiplex PCR. In the table there are tens of thousands of clones, roughly nine tenths of which are singletons. The material was peripheral blood mononuclear cells (PBMCs), obtained before the fourth cycle of nivolumab. The source of these receptors is a human donor with classical Hodgkin lymphoma. Each CDR3 is given with its conserved first and last residue. The D gene is left open where the match is weak. Only some rows state a clone size, as once, few, many or a class for expanded clones.

TRBV13	NA	TRBJ2-3	TRBD2	TGTGCCAGCAGCTCCCGGGGGGTGAGCACAGATACGCAGTATTTT	CASSSRGVSTDTQYF
TRBV11-2	NA	TRBJ2-7	NA	TGTGCCAGCAGGACCGGTTACACCTACGAGCAGTACTTC	CASRTGYTYEQYF
TRBV7-9	NA	TRBJ2-7	TRBD2	TGTGCCAGCAGCCCGGGGAGGGTGGGGGAGCAGTACTTC	CASSPGRVGEQYF
TRBV5-6	NA	TRBJ2-1	NA	TGTGCCAGCAGTGGTCCCAGGAGGGAGGACAATGAGCAGTTCTTC	CASSGPRREDNEQFF
TRBV28	NA	TRBJ1-2	NA	TGTGCCAGCAGTTTAAGGGGAAACTATGGCTACACCTTC	CASSLRGNYGYTF
TRBV5-1	NA	TRBJ1-2	TRBD1	TGCGCCAGCAGCCCGGGGAACAGGGGGGTCTATGGCTACACCTTC	CASSPGNRGVYGYTF
TRBV7-9	NA	TRBJ1-3	NA	TGTGCCAGCAGCTTAACTGGGACTGCCTCTGGAAACACCATATATTTT	CASSLTGTASGNTIYF
TRBV6-6	NA	TRBJ2-7	NA	TGTGCCAGCAGTTCACTCTTGTACGAGCAGTACTTC	CASSSLLYEQYF
TRBV23-1	NA	TRBJ2-7	NA	TGCGCCAGCAGTCACCACGGCGGAACCTACGAGCAGTACTTC	CASSHHGGTYEQYF
TRBV11-2	NA	TRBJ2-3	NA	TGTGCCAGCAGCTTGGGGGGCGACACAGATACGCAGTATTTT	CASSLGGDTDTQYF
TRBV25-1	NA	TRBJ2-3	NA	TGTGCCAGCAGTGAATATATAGACAGGCAGTATTTT	CASSEYIDRQYF
TRBV7-3	NA	TRBJ2-7	NA	TGTGCCAGCAGCTTAATAGGGGGCGAGCAGTACTTC	CASSLIGGEQYF
TRBV4-2	NA	TRBJ2-3	TRBD2	TGTGCCAGCAGCCACCGCGGGACTAGCGGGGGCGAGGGGGCAGATACGCAGTATTTT	CASSHRGTSGGEGADTQYF
TRBV27	NA	TRBJ1-1	NA	TGTGCCAGCAGTTTCAGGGGGAACACTGAAGCTTTCTTT	CASSFRGNTEAFF
TRBV6-1	NA	TRBJ1-5	NA	TGTGCCAGCGGAATCCTGGGGGATCAGCCCCAGCATTTT	CASGILGDQPQHF
TRBV19	NA	TRBJ1-4	NA	TGTGCCAGTAGTATTATAGGCAGGGTGGTCGAAAAACTGTTTTTT	CASSIIGRVVEKLFF
TRBV7-3	NA	TRBJ2-3	NA	TGTGCCAGCAGCCCAGGGACAACGGGGCACGATACGCAGTATTTT	CASSPGTTGHDTQYF
TRBV19	NA	TRBJ2-1	NA	TGTGCCAGTAGTCTCCGAGGGGTTAATGAGCAGTTCTTC	CASSLRGVNEQFF
TRBV12-5	once	TRBJ1-1	NA	TGTGCTAGTGGTTTAACAGCTATTACTGAAGCTTTCTTT	CASGLTAITEAFF
TRBV15	NA	TRBJ2-7	NA	TGTGCCACCAGCAGGCCGAACCGGGGCTACGAGCAGTACTTC	CATSRPNRGYEQYF
TRBV9	NA	TRBJ2-7	NA	TGTGCCAGCAGCCCCCGACCGGAAGGCTCCTACGAGCAGTACTTC	CASSPRPEGSYEQYF
TRBV28	NA	TRBJ2-4	TRBD2	TGTGCCAGCAGTAAACTAGCGGGGGTGTACTTC	CASSKLAGVYF
TRBV19	NA	TRBJ2-3	TRBD2	TGTGCCAGTAGTCGGTCAAGTAGCGGGAGCACAGATACGCAGTATTTT	CASSRSSSGSTDTQYF
TRBV15	NA	TRBJ1-2	TRBD1	TGTGCCACCAGCAACGGGGACAGCCGCTGGGGCTACACCTTC	CATSNGDSRWGYTF
TRBV19	NA	TRBJ1-5	NA	TGTGCCAGTACCCAACGGGGGGATAGCAATCAGCCCCAGCATTTT	CASTQRGDSNQPQHF
TRBV27	NA	TRBJ2-7	TRBD2	TGTGCCAGCAGCCCCCCGGGACTAGTCGTTAACGAGCAGTACTTC	CASSPPGLVVNEQYF
TRBV6-1	NA	TRBJ1-5	NA	TGTGCCAGCAGTGGGTTTTCGGAATTTACGCAGCCCCAGCATTTT	CASSGFSEFTQPQHF
TRBV28	NA	TRBJ1-2	NA	TGTGCCAGCAGAGTAACCCCGGAAAACTATGGCTACACCTTC	CASRVTPENYGYTF
TRBV11-2	NA	TRBJ2-7	TRBD1	TGTGCCAGCAGCTTAGTTTGGCAGGGGGCATCATACGAGCAGTACTTC	CASSLVWQGASYEQYF
TRBV11-2	NA	TRBJ1-3	NA	TGTGCCAGCAGCTTAAAGACATCAAACTCTGGAAACACCATATATTTT	CASSLKTSNSGNTIYF
TRBV2	NA	TRBJ1-1	NA	TGTGCCAGCAGTGAATACTATGGAGCTAGCGGCGAAGCTTTCTTT	CASSEYYGASGEAFF
TRBV5-1	NA	TRBJ1-5	NA	TGCGCCAGCACCCTTGGTCCAGAGGGGCAGCCCCAGCATTTT	CASTLGPEGQPQHF
TRBV4-2	NA	TRBJ2-3	TRBD2	TGTGCCAGCAGCCAAATCGTCAGCGGGGGGGCAGATACGCAGTATTTT	CASSQIVSGGADTQYF
TRBV6-5	NA	TRBJ2-7	TRBD2	TGTGCCAGTGGGACTAGCGGGGGCCTCCCTTACGAGCAGTACTTC	CASGTSGGLPYEQYF
TRBV27	NA	TRBJ1-6	TRBD1	TGTGCCAGCAGCACAGGGGGATTCTATAATTCACCCCTCCACTTT	CASSTGGFYNSPLHF
TRBV7-2	NA	TRBJ1-1	NA	TGTGCCAGCAGCTTAGGCAGGAACACTGAAGCTTTCTTT	CASSLGRNTEAFF
TRBV7-2	NA	TRBJ2-7	TRBD2	TGTGCCAGCAGCTCCAAGGGACTAGCGGGGGATACCTACGAGCAGTACTTC	CASSSKGLAGDTYEQYF
TRBV6-1	NA	TRBJ2-7	NA	TGTGCCAGCAGTGCAGGGGATGTATTCTACGAGCAGTACTTC	CASSAGDVFYEQYF
TRBV10-1	NA	TRBJ2-2	NA	TGCGCCAGCAGAGCAGGGTCCGGGGAGCTGTTTTTT	CASRAGSGELFF
TRBV5-1	NA	TRBJ2-5	NA	TGCGCCAGCAGCACCCGGGACGGCCAAGAGACCCAGTACTTC	CASSTRDGQETQYF
TRBV6-1	NA	TRBJ1-2	TRBD1	TGTGCCAGCAGTGAAGAAATGGGACAGCGCTATGGCTACACCTTC	CASSEEMGQRYGYTF
TRBV27	NA	TRBJ1-6	NA	TGTGCCAGCAGTTTATTGTCGGGGACTCTCTCACCCCTCCACTTT	CASSLLSGTLSPLHF
TRBV5-4	NA	TRBJ1-6	NA	TGTGCCAGCAGCCCGGAGGCCCGGGGCCAGAGTGTAGGGCGATCACCCCTCCACTTT	CASSPEARGQSVGRSPLHF
TRBV5-6	NA	TRBJ2-7	NA	TGTGCCAGCAGCCCCAGACAAGGGCCCCTCTACGAGCAGTACTTC	CASSPRQGPLYEQYF
TRBV2	NA	TRBJ2-7	NA	TGTGCCAGCAGGGAGACTCTACGTTACGAGCAGTACTTC	CASRETLRYEQYF
TRBV27	NA	TRBJ2-3	TRBD1	TGTGCCAGCAGTTTATGGGCAGGGGGCATCACAGATACGCAGTATTTT	CASSLWAGGITDTQYF
TRBV7-6	NA	TRBJ2-7	TRBD2	TGTGCCAGCAGCTTAAGTCGGGGGGGTCATACCTACGAGCAGTACTTC	CASSLSRGGHTYEQYF
TRBV5-1	NA	TRBJ1-5	TRBD1	TGCGCCAGCAGCTTGGGACAGGGGCGCAATCAGCCCCAGCATTTT	CASSLGQGRNQPQHF
TRBV5-1	NA	TRBJ2-2	NA	TGCGCCAGCAGCTTGGACTATTTAACCGGGGAGCTGTTTTTT	CASSLDYLTGELFF
TRBV7-9	NA	TRBJ1-1	TRBD1	TGTGCCAGCAGCTTAACAGGGGGCGAAAGGGTGTCTACTGAAGCTTTCTTT	CASSLTGGERVSTEAFF
TRBV5-5	NA	TRBJ2-5	NA	TGTGCCAGCAGCTTCCCTGACAGGCCGGGTGGGACCCAGTACTTC	CASSFPDRPGGTQYF
TRBV2	NA	TRBJ2-6	NA	TGTGCCAGCAGTGTTGGGGCTGCTGGGGCCAACGTCCTGACTTTC	CASSVGAAGANVLTF
TRBV9	NA	TRBJ2-7	NA	TGTGCCAGCAGCGTAGAGAGAGGGTCCGGGCCCTACGAGCAGTACTTC	CASSVERGSGPYEQYF
TRBV5-1	NA	TRBJ2-5	NA	TGCGCCAGCAGCTTGGAACGGCCTGAAGAGACCCAGTACTTC	CASSLERPEETQYF
TRBV23-1	NA	TRBJ1-5	NA	TGCGCCAGCAGTCAAAAATGGTTGGGACACGGGTATAGCAATCAGCCCCAGCATTTT	CASSQKWLGHGYSNQPQHF
TRBV16	NA	TRBJ1-3	NA	TGTGCCAGCAGGCGCACGACCTTCGGGGACACCATATATTTT	CASRRTTFGDTIYF
TRBV7-8	NA	TRBJ1-5	TRBD1	TGTGCCAGCAGCAGAGACAGGGGTCAGCCCCAGCATTTT	CASSRDRGQPQHF
TRBV7-9	NA	TRBJ2-3	NA	TGTGCCAGCAGCTTAGGGGGGGCAGGGCAGACAGATACGCAGTATTTT	CASSLGGAGQTDTQYF
TRBV6-1	NA	TRBJ2-7	NA	TGTGCCAGCAGGGACAGATCTAACTACGAGCAGTACTTC	CASRDRSNYEQYF
TRBV19	NA	TRBJ1-6	TRBD1	TGTGCCAGCGAGGACAGGGGAGACTCACCCCTCCACTTT	CASEDRGDSPLHF